The 30 T cell receptor beta chains listed next were all sequenced from one sample in a study of T cell responses to AZD1222 COVID-19 vaccine. Data came from immunoSEQ multiplex PCR; TCRdb stores just in-frame clones and leaves some out. Among 150,000 to 180,000 clones, about 87% were seen once, and the ten largest hold 3% to 3.5%. Sequences were derived from peripheral blood, sampled on day 0 of AZD1222 vaccination. The receptors were gathered from an adult in good health.

The V and J genes are TRBV5-1 and TRBJ1-1, with D perhaps TRBD1 (6 bases). The CDR3 extends over 14 amino acids. Trimming removed 6 bases from V and 1 base from J, with 13 bases in between. CDR1 and CDR2 from the germline V gene are SGHRS and YFSETQ. The chain's CDR3 is CASMRGGANTEAFF. The CDR3 bases are TGCGCCAGCATGAGGGGGGGCGCGAACACTGAAGCTTTCTTT.

The V and J genes are TRBV18 and TRBJ2-1; TRBD2 matches 7 bases. After removal of 2 bases from V and 4 bases from J, the junction contained 8 bases not matched to a gene. This CDR3 has 16 amino acids. CDR1 is KGHSH, CDR2 LQKENI, per germline. The CDR3 nucleotides read TGTGCCAGCTCACCATCTAGCGGCCGAACTTACAATGAGCAGTTCTTC. Residues: CASSPSSGRTYNEQFF.

V gene TRBV5-4 combines with J gene TRBJ1-2, with 7 bases matching TRBD1. This CDR3 has 16 residues. With V trimmed by 2 bases and J by 4 bases, 11 bases remained unmatched. In germline, CDR1 is SGHNT, CDR2 YYREEE (reference sequence). The CDR3 loop reads CASSLSYTGVTYGYTF. DNA of the CDR3: TGTGCCAGCAGCTTATCTTATACAGGGGTTACCTATGGCTACACCTTC.

The rearrangement links TRBV20-1 to TRBJ2-3, with D perhaps TRBD1 (5 bases). The V gene's germline CDR1 is DFQATT and CDR2 SNEGSKA (reference sequence). With 3 bases removed from V and 14 bases from J, the gap between germline ends came to 15 bases. This CDR3 is 11 amino acids long. The CDR3 reads CSASKARVGYF. The CDR3 DNA reads TGCAGTGCTAGTAAGGCCAGGGTGGGGTATTTT.

The chain is built from TRBV5-4 and TRBJ2-7; D unresolved. The CDR3 covers 13 residues. Trimming left V 4 bases short and J 0 bases short, with 8 bases between. CDR1 and CDR2 from the germline V gene are SGHNT and YYREEE (reference sequence). The CDR3 DNA reads TGTGCCAGCAGCCTAGAAATCTCCTACGAGCAGTACTTC. Protein product: CASSLEISYEQYF.

The chain recombines TRBV7-9 with TRBJ2-2; D is perhaps TRBD1 (6 bases). The CDR3 totals 14 residues. V lost 6 bases and J lost 7, with 15 bases in between. Germline-derived CDR1 and CDR2 are SEHNR and FQNEAQ (reference sequence). CDR3 amino acids: CASRAGDGIGELFF. The CDR3 region has the DNA TGTGCCAGCAGGGCAGGGGACGGTATCGGGGAGCTGTTTTTT.

This chain joins TRBV5-8 and TRBJ1-3; D uncertain. The CDR3 is 14 amino acids. The V end was cut by 0 bases, the J end by 0 bases, with 4 bases between. Per germline, CDR1 SGHTS and CDR2 YDEGEE. CDR3 protein: CASSLAGSGNTIYF. CDR3 DNA: TGTGCCAGCAGCTTGGCAGGCTCTGGAAACACCATATATTTT.

The chain couples TRBV5-1 to TRBJ2-2; 8 positions match TRBD1. The J segment lost 7 bases and the V segment lost 0 bases, leaving 8 bases of the junction unmatched. Germline-derived CDR1 and CDR2 are SGHRS and YFSETQ. The CDR3 has 16 residues. CDR3 coding DNA: TGCGCCAGCAGCTTGGCCGGGGCAGGGGGCTACGGGGAGCTGTTTTTT. Its protein is CASSLAGAGGYGELFF.

The chain recombines TRBV28 with TRBJ2-5; D is ambiguous. This CDR3 comprises 15 residues. V was pared by 4 bases and J by 5 bases, with 17 bases between. Germline lookup yields CDR1 MDHEN and CDR2 SYDVKM. CDR3 DNA: TGTGCCAGCAGTTCCGAGAGGAAGGTAATGGAGACCCAGTACTTC. This gives the protein CASSSERKVMETQYF.

The J gene is TRBJ1-5, the V gene TRBV6-6, with 9 nucleotides matching TRBD1. The germline V gene encodes CDR1 MNHNY and CDR2 SVGAGI (reference sequence). This CDR3 has 15 amino acids. The V and J ends lost 2 bases and 6 bases, in that order; junction bases with no gene match: 5. The CDR3: CASSYGQGFVQPQHF. Written as DNA, the CDR3 is TGTGCCAGCAGTTACGGACAGGGGTTTGTTCAGCCCCAGCATTTT.

The rearrangement links TRBV11-2 to TRBJ2-3; TRBD2 agrees at 7 bases. J lost 3 bases, V lost 6 bases, and 15 bases had no gene match. This CDR3 contains 17 residues. CDR1 and CDR2 (germline): SGHAT, FQNNGV. The CDR3 region has the DNA TGTGCCAGCAGGTTACAGATTACGGGGGGAGGGACAGATACGCAGTATTTT. The encoded protein is CASRLQITGGGTDTQYF.

The table lists this clone with a few counts. The rearrangement links TRBV29-1 to TRBJ1-2, with 9 bases lining up with TRBD1. From germline, CDR1 is SQVTM and CDR2 ANQGSEA. V was pared by 6 bases and J by 8 bases, with 10 bases of the junction left unmatched. CDR3 length: 13 residues. CDR3 region: CSVGQGWGGGYTF. Here the CDR3 DNA reads TGCAGCGTCGGACAGGGGTGGGGTGGAGGCTACACCTTC.

This chain uses TRBV11-2 with TRBJ2-7; 13 positions agree with TRBD2. CDR1 and CDR2 from the germline V gene are SGHAT and FQNNGV. The CDR3 sequence is 15 residues long. V dropped 6 bases and J dropped 4; count of bases not matched to a gene: 6. CDR3 nucleotide sequence: TGTGCCAGCAGAGAGCCGGGACTAGCGGGGTACGAGCAGTACTTC. Translated: CASREPGLAGYEQYF.

The sample holds one count of this clone. The J gene is TRBJ1-6, the V gene TRBV7-8; D might be TRBD1 (5 bases). The V end lost 1 base, the J end lost 5 bases, and 12 bases lay between the germline ends. The germline V gene has CDR1 SGHVS and CDR2 FQNEAQ. The length of the CDR3 is 16 residues. The CDR3 here is CASSLGSGGDNSPLHF. CDR3 DNA: TGTGCCAGCAGCTTAGGCTCGGGGGGAGATAATTCACCCCTCCACTTT.

Comments on this clone: One junction end does not reproduce the germline sequence, and a read error may be involved. The V and J genes are TRBV5-5 and TRBJ1-1; unclear D gene. CDR1 and CDR2 from the germline V gene are SGHKS and YYEKEE (reference sequence). The CDR3 sequence is 14 residues long. CDR3 DNA sequence: TGTGTCAGCAGCTCGCCCCGGGGGAACACTGAAGCTTTCTTT. Translating gives CVSSSPRGNTEAFF.

The chain combines TRBV5-4 with TRBJ1-1; 7 bases are shared with TRBD1. Trimming cost V 5 bases and J 1 base; bases outside gene matches: 8. CDR1 and CDR2 (germline): SGHNT, YYREEE (reference sequence). The CDR3 loop spans 15 amino acids. The CDR3: CASRSTGDQNTEAFF. In DNA, the CDR3 is TGTGCCAGCAGGTCAACAGGGGACCAGAACACTGAAGCTTTCTTT.

The V gene is TRBV13, the J gene TRBJ1-3; no firm D call. This CDR3 is 13 amino acids long. The ends were cut back, 8 bases at V and 3 bases at J, with 11 bases in the middle. Germline V gene data show CDR1 as PRHDT and CDR2 as FYEKMQ (reference sequence). The CDR3 DNA reads TGTGCCAGCTCCTCCCGAGGTGGAAACACCATATATTTT. Translation gives CASSSRGGNTIYF.

This rearrangement joins TRBV11-3 to TRBJ1-4; TRBD1 might be the D (5 bases). Trimming pared 0 bases from V and 4 bases from J, leaving 12 bases between. Germline values: CDR1 SGHNT, CDR2 YENEEA. CDR3 length: 16 residues. The CDR3 coding sequence is TGTGCCAGCAGCTTAGATCTTGGGGCCGATAATGAAAAACTGTTTTTT. Amino acid sequence: CASSLDLGADNEKLFF.

The gene calls are TRBV11-2 and TRBJ1-2; a possible D gene is TRBD1 (5 bases). This CDR3 is built from 13 residues. Trimming left V 5 bases short and J 11 bases short, with 18 bases between. Looked up from germline, CDR1 is SGHAT and CDR2 is FQNNGV. This chain's CDR3 is CASSPGYGGGYTF. CDR3 bases: TGTGCCAGCAGCCCGGGGTACGGTGGGGGGTACACCTTC. The complete variable domain, with remaining parts taken from reference TRBV11-2 and TRBJ1-2, reads EAGVAQSPRYKIIEKRQSVAFWCNPISGHATLYWYQQILGQGPKLLIQFQNNGVVDDSQLPKDRFSAERLKGVDSTLKIQPAKLEDSAVYLCASSPGYGGGYTFGSGTRLTVV.

The V and J genes are TRBV7-9 and TRBJ2-6; 9 bases match TRBD1. The CDR3 spans 19 residues. CDR1 and CDR2 from the germline V gene are SEHNR and FQNEAQ (reference sequence). J gave up 1 base and V 2 bases, and 9 bases lay outside the gene matches. CDR3 residues: CASSLILGQGDSGANVLTF. CDR3 bases: TGTGCCAGCAGCTTAATATTGGGACAGGGTGATTCTGGGGCCAACGTCCTGACTTTC.

The gene calls are TRBV6-6 and TRBJ1-1, with 9 positions matching TRBD1. The CDR3 contains 14 residues. V trimming: 2 bases; J trimming: 4 bases; junction bases outside the gene matches: 2. Germline V CDR1 and CDR2: MNHNY, SVGAGI (reference sequence). The CDR3 region is CASSYGQGSTEAFF. In nucleotides, the CDR3 is TGTGCCAGCAGTTACGGACAGGGGAGCACTGAAGCTTTCTTT.

This chain connects TRBV7-9 to TRBJ2-7; D is unresolved. In germline, CDR1 is SEHNR, CDR2 FQNEAQ (reference sequence). CDR3 length: 15 residues. V lost 2 bases and J lost 4, with 15 bases in between. The DNA of the CDR3 is TGTGCCAGCAGCTTATGGACGAGGTCAGGATACGAGCAGTACTTC. Translated, it gives CASSLWTRSGYEQYF. The full variable domain, rest sourced from reference TRBV7-9 and TRBJ2-7, is DTGVSQNPRHKITKRGQNVTFRCDPISEHNRLYWYRQTLGQGPEFLTYFQNEAQLEKSRLLSDRFSAERPKGSFSTLEIQRTEQGDSAMYLCASSLWTRSGYEQYFGPGTRLTVT.

The J gene is TRBJ2-4, the V gene TRBV5-4; D call uncertain. Trimming took 3 bases from V and 2 from J, leaving 12 bases between them. CDR1 and CDR2 (germline): SGHNT, YYREEE (reference sequence). The CDR3 covers 15 residues. This CDR3 is CASSSTGASKNIQYF. For the CDR3, the DNA is TGTGCCAGCAGCTCCACGGGTGCTTCCAAAAACATTCAGTACTTC. The full variable domain, with the rest looked up from reference TRBV5-4 and TRBJ2-4, is ETGVTQSPTHLIKTRGQQVTLRCSSQSGHNTVSWYQQALGQGPQFIFQYYREEENGRGNFPPRFSGLQFPNYSSELNVNALELDDSALYLCASSSTGASKNIQYFGAGTRLSVL.

The chain recombines TRBV7-2 with TRBJ1-2; the D gene is possibly TRBD1 (6 bases). CDR1 and CDR2 (germline): SGHTA, FQGNSA. CDR3 size: 17 residues. V was shortened by 1 base and J by 3 bases, with 18 bases between the two germline ends. The CDR3 protein is CASSLDLNRAGHYGYTF. DNA for the CDR3: TGTGCCAGCAGCTTAGACCTTAACAGGGCTGGTCACTATGGCTACACCTTC.

V gene TRBV4-1 combines with J gene TRBJ1-2; D ambiguous. Germline-derived CDR1 and CDR2 are MGHRA and YSYEKL. V was trimmed by 0 bases and J by 1 base, leaving 12 bases between them. The CDR3 contains 16 residues. The CDR3 DNA follows: TGCGCCAGCAGCCAAGATCACCACTCGGGTAACTATGGCTACACCTTC. Its protein product is CASSQDHHSGNYGYTF.

This chain uses TRBV19 with TRBJ2-1; 10 bases match TRBD1. The CDR3 consists of 15 residues. The germline gives CDR1 LNHDA, CDR2 SQIVND (reference sequence). V was pared by 8 bases and J by 4 bases, with 8 bases of the junction left unmatched. CDR3 coding DNA: TGTGCCAGTCGTACTCCGGGACAGGGGTACAATGAGCAGTTCTTC. Amino acid sequence: CASRTPGQGYNEQFF. The full variable domain, its missing parts supplied by reference TRBV19 and TRBJ2-1, is DGGITQSPKYLFRKEGQNVTLSCEQNLNHDAMYWYRQDPGQGLRLIYYSQIVNDFQKGDIAEGYSVSREKKESFPLTVTSAQKNPTAFYLCASRTPGQGYNEQFFGPGTRLTVL.

This chain joins TRBV5-5 and TRBJ1-2; D not resolved. The CDR3 has 12 amino acids. Germline-derived CDR1 and CDR2 are SGHKS and YYEKEE (reference sequence). The ends were cut back, 4 bases at V and 5 bases at J, with 9 bases in the middle. CDR3 sequence reads: CASSLSQYGYTF. The CDR3 nucleotides are TGTGCCAGCAGCCTTTCACAGTATGGCTACACCTTC.

The chain combines TRBV10-1 with TRBJ1-6; D unresolved. V was pared by 4 bases and J by 7 bases, with 8 bases between. Looked up from germline, CDR1 is WNHNN and CDR2 is SYGVQD (reference sequence). The CDR3 loop spans 13 amino acids. CDR3 protein: CASSVTENSPLHF. In nucleotides, the CDR3 is TGCGCCAGCAGTGTTACCGAGAATTCACCCCTCCACTTT.

V is TRBV7-8 and J is TRBJ1-5; 8 nucleotides match TRBD1. The V segment lost 4 bases and the J segment 3 bases; nucleotides outside the gene matches: 11. Germline V CDR1 and CDR2: SGHVS, FQNEAQ. This CDR3 is built from 17 residues. This CDR3 is CASSSRQGSFANQPQHF. CDR3 in DNA: TGTGCCAGCAGCTCCCGACAGGGGAGTTTTGCCAATCAGCCCCAGCATTTT.

The V and J genes are TRBV10-3 and TRBJ1-3, with D unclear. V was clipped by 4 bases and J by 0 bases, with 13 bases between them. Germline CDR1 is ENHRY and CDR2 is SYGVKD. The CDR3 loop spans 16 amino acids. In nucleotides, the CDR3 is TGTGCCATCAGTGGAGGCAGCAGCTTCTCTGGAAACACCATATATTTT. Its translation is CAISGGSSFSGNTIYF.